Listed below are T cell receptor beta chains from one sample, sequenced in a study of response to subunit inactivated influenza vaccine. TCRdb used MiXCR to reprocess the RT-PCR reads, holding one entry per CDR3 protein. There are roughly 760,000 distinct CDR3 sequences in the sample; approximately 21% occur only once, and about a tenth lies in the top ten. Material: PBMCs from blood, obtained approximately 5 days after vaccination. All receptors derive from a man over 45 who received an inactivated influenza vaccine. CDR3s include the opening cysteine and the closing phenylalanine or tryptophan. Each record gives: D gene, clone size, V gene, J gene, CDR3 DNA, CDR3 protein. A D gene is named only where the DNA matches it firmly. Clone sizes are given selectively: once, few, many, or a class where the clone is expanded.

.	few	TRBV27	TRBJ2-6	TGTGCCAGCAGTTCTACCAGCAGTGTCTCTGGGGCCAACGTCCTGACTTTC	CASSSTSSVSGANVLTF
TRBD2	.	TRBV20-1	TRBJ2-3	TGCAGTTCTTGGCCCGCGAACACGGGAGGGGATACGCAGTATTTT	CSSWPANTGGDTQYF
.	.	TRBV12-3/TRBV12-4	TRBJ1-2	TGTGCCAGCTGTCCGACCGGGGTGGGTGGCTATGGCTACACCTTC	CASCPTGVGGYGYTF
.	many	TRBV10-3	TRBJ2-3	TGTGCCATCAGTGAATTATCCGGGAGTTGGACAGATACGCAGTATTTT	CAISELSGSWTDTQYF
.	.	TRBV7-2	TRBJ1-2	TGTGCCAGCAGCTTAGACGGGGTGAGGAACTATGGCTACACCTTC	CASSLDGVRNYGYTF
TRBD1	few	TRBV7-9	TRBJ1-4	TGTGCCAGCAGCTCACCGGACAGGGGCGGGGGAAAACTGTTTTTT	CASSSPDRGGGKLFF
.	.	TRBV12-3/TRBV12-4	TRBJ1-2	TGTGCCAGCAGTGGGGTTGGCAGCCCCTATGGCTACACCTTC	CASSGVGSPYGYTF
.	few	TRBV14	TRBJ1-3	TGTGCCAGCAGCCAAGACGGGGGGTTTTGGGCCCGCGAGACCATATATTTT	CASSQDGGFWARETIYF
TRBD2	few	TRBV20-1	TRBJ2-1	TGCAGTGCTAGAACCCCACAAGCGGGAGTATCCAATGAGCAGTTCTTC	CSARTPQAGVSNEQFF
TRBD2	.	TRBV28	TRBJ2-5	TGTGCCAGCAGTCTCCCGCTAGCGGGAGAAGAGACCCAGTACTTC	CASSLPLAGEETQYF
TRBD2	few	TRBV12-3/TRBV12-4	TRBJ2-1	TGTGCCAGCACAAAGGCTAGCGGGGGAAACAATGAGCAGTTCTTC	CASTKASGGNNEQFF
.	many	TRBV5-1	TRBJ2-1	TGCGCCAGCAGCTTTGAGTCAGGCTTGTACAATGAGCAGTTCTTC	CASSFESGLYNEQFF
.	.	TRBV25-1	TRBJ2-1	TGTGCCAGCAGTGCCGGACGCTCGCGGTTCTTC	CASSAGRSRFF
.	.	TRBV20-1	TRBJ1-5	TGCAGTGCTGCTGCAGGGTGGGGGTATAGCAATCAGCCCCAGCATTTT	CSAAAGWGYSNQPQHF
.	.	TRBV15	TRBJ2-7	TGTGCCACCAGCAGTCCTCCGGGGCTGTCCAACTCCTACGAGCAGTACTTC	CATSSPPGLSNSYEQYF
.	few	TRBV6-1	TRBJ2-1	TGTGCCACTAAGGAAGTTTACAATGAGCAGTTCTTC	CATKEVYNEQFF
.	few	TRBV3-1	TRBJ2-7	TGTGCCAGCAGCCCAACTCAGGACGAGCAGTACTTC	CASSPTQDEQYF
TRBD2	few	TRBV9	TRBJ2-5	TGTGCCAGCAGCGCCACTAGCGGGATTAGTATCGGCGAGACCCAGTACTTC	CASSATSGISIGETQYF
.	.	TRBV4-3	TRBJ1-5	TGCGCCAGCAGCCAAGTTCTGGGGAGGCACCAGCATTTT	CASSQVLGRHQHF
TRBD1	.	TRBV29-1	TRBJ1-5	TGCAGCGTGGGGGGACAGGGAAGTAATCAGCCCCAGCATTTT	CSVGGQGSNQPQHF
TRBD2	few	TRBV24-1	TRBJ2-3	TGTGCCACCAGTCTAGCGGGAGAGGCTGATACGCAGTATTTT	CATSLAGEADTQYF
TRBD2	.	TRBV7-9	TRBJ2-1	TGTGCCAGCACCTTCGGGACTAGCGTTTTCAATGAGCAGTTCTTC	CASTFGTSVFNEQFF
TRBD1	few	TRBV6-1	TRBJ1-1	TGTGCCAGCAGTCAGGGGGCCAGGCGCGCTTTCTTT	CASSQGARRAFF
.	few	TRBV7-2	TRBJ1-6	TGTGCCAGCAGCTTAGCGCTAACGCATTCACCCCTCCACTTT	CASSLALTHSPLHF
TRBD2	.	TRBV10-3	TRBJ2-1	TGTGCCATCTTAGCGGGGAGGAACAATGAGCAGTTCTTC	CAILAGRNNEQFF
.	.	TRBV10-1	TRBJ2-4	TGCGCCAGCAGTGAGTCGGGGGGTCTAGCCAAAAACATTCAGTACTTC	CASSESGGLAKNIQYF
.	.	TRBV20-1	TRBJ2-2	TGCAGTGCTAGAGATCCAAGGGGGACGAACACCGGGGAGCTGTTTTTT	CSARDPRGTNTGELFF
.	.	TRBV15	TRBJ1-5	TGTGCCACCAGCAGACTGAGGGGGGACAATCAGCCCCAGCATTTT	CATSRLRGDNQPQHF
TRBD2	.	TRBV9	TRBJ2-1	TGTGCCAGCAGCGCTGCTAGCGGGAGATCCTACAATGAGCAGTTCTTC	CASSAASGRSYNEQFF
.	.	TRBV2	TRBJ2-7	TGTGCCAGCAGTACAGATCCCTACGAGCAGTACTTC	CASSTDPYEQYF
.	.	TRBV13	TRBJ2-3	TGTGCCAGCAGTGCCCTCGGCGGGGCAGATACGCAGTATTTT	CASSALGGADTQYF
.	.	TRBV20-1	TRBJ2-3	TGCAGTGCTAAAGGGGCCGGGGGCCAGAGGCCAGATACGCAGTATTTT	CSAKGAGGQRPDTQYF
.	many	TRBV12-3/TRBV12-4	TRBJ1-2	TGTGCCAGCAGCTTAGGGGGGAACTATGGCTACACCTTC	CASSLGGNYGYTF
.	many	TRBV29-1	TRBJ2-1	TGCAGCGTTGACGGGGGATTGAGCTCCTACAATGAGCAGTTCTTC	CSVDGGLSSYNEQFF
TRBD2	.	TRBV6-1	TRBJ2-5	TGTGCCAGCATAGGACTAGCTGCCCAAGAGACCCAGTACTTC	CASIGLAAQETQYF
.	few	TRBV6-5	TRBJ2-5	TGTGCCAGCAGTTACTCCTCACTAAGGGCAGAGACCCAGTACTTC	CASSYSSLRAETQYF
TRBD2	.	TRBV20-1	TRBJ2-1	TGCAGTGCTCGCTCGAATAGCGGGAGATGGCCGTTCTTC	CSARSNSGRWPFF
.	few	TRBV20-1	TRBJ1-1	TGCAGTGCTAGAGGATGGGAAAGGAACACTGAAGCTTTCTTT	CSARGWERNTEAFF
.	few	TRBV3-1	TRBJ2-3	TGTGCCAGCAGCCAAGTTAAGCTGAGCACAGATACGCAGTATTTT	CASSQVKLSTDTQYF
TRBD2	.	TRBV12-3/TRBV12-4	TRBJ2-6	TGTGCCAGCACCCCCGCGGGAGGCTCTGGGGCCAACGTCCTGACTTTC	CASTPAGGSGANVLTF
.	few	TRBV12-3/TRBV12-4	TRBJ2-7	TGTGCCAGCAGTAGTACGATAGCGCGGCAGTACTTC	CASSSTIARQYF
TRBD2	many	TRBV12-3/TRBV12-4	TRBJ2-1	TGTGCCAGCACCCCCGGCGGGAGCTCCTACAATGAGCAGTTCTTC	CASTPGGSSYNEQFF
TRBD1	few	TRBV29-1	TRBJ2-7	TGCAGCGCCTCGTTGGGACAGGGATACGAGCAGTACTTC	CSASLGQGYEQYF
TRBD1	.	TRBV12-3/TRBV12-4	TRBJ1-2	TGTGCCAGCAGCCCTTTCGGGGGACAGGGGACCTATGGCTACACCTTC	CASSPFGGQGTYGYTF
.	few	TRBV30	TRBJ2-7	TGTGCCTGGAGTGTAGGGATCGGGGATTACGAGCAGTACTTC	CAWSVGIGDYEQYF
TRBD1	many	TRBV12-3/TRBV12-4	TRBJ1-6	TGTGCCAGCAGAGCAGGGGGGTCGGGGTCACCCCTCCACTTT	CASRAGGSGSPLHF
TRBD2	few	TRBV5-6	TRBJ2-7	TGTGCCAGCAGCCCAGGACTAGGGGACGGCGAGCAGTACTTC	CASSPGLGDGEQYF
TRBD1	.	TRBV20-1	TRBJ1-2	TGCAGTGCTAGAACAACGGACAGGGCGGGCTATGGCTACACCTTC	CSARTTDRAGYGYTF
TRBD2	.	TRBV5-5	TRBJ2-1	TGTGCCAGCAGGGCGCCCGGGGGGGATTACTACAATGAGCAGTTCTTC	CASRAPGGDYYNEQFF
.	.	TRBV6-2/TRBV6-3	TRBJ2-7	TGTGCCAGCAGTTACCCGGAGGGCAGCTCCTACGAGCAGTACTTC	CASSYPEGSSYEQYF